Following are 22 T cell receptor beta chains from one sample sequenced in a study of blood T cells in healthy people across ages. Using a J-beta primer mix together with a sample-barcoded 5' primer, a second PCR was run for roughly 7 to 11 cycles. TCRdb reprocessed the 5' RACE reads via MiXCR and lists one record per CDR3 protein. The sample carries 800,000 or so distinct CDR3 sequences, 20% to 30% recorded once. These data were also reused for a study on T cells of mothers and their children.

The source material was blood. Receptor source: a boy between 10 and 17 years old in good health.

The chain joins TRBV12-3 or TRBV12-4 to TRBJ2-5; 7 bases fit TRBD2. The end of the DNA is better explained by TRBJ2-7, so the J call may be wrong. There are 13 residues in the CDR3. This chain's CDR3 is CASSAGAVYEQYF. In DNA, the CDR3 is TGTGCCAGCTCCGCGGGAGCGGTCTACGAGCAGTACTTC.

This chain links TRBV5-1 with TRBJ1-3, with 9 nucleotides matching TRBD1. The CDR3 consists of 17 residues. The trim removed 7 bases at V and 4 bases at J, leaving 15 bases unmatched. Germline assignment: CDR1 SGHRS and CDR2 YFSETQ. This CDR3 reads CASRTGEITNQGNTIYF. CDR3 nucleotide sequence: TGCGCCAGCCGGACAGGGGAGATCACAAATCAAGGAAACACCATATATTTT.

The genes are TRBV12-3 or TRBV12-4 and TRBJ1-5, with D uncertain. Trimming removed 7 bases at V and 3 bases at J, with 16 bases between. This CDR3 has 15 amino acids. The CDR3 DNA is TGTGCCAGCAAAAATTCATTCGAAATCAATCAGCCCCAGCATTTT. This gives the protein CASKNSFEINQPQHF.

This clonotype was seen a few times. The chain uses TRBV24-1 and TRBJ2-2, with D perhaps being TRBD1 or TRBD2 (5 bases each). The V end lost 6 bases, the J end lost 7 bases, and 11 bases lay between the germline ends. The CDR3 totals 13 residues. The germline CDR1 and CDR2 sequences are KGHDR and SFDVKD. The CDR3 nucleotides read TGTGCCACCAGTCGCCGGGGCGTCGGGGAGCTGTTTTTT. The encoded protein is CATSRRGVGELFF.

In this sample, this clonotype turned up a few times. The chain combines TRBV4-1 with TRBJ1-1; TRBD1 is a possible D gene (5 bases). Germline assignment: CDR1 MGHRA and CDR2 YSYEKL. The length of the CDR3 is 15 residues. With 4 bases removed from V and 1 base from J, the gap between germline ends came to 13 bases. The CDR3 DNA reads TGCGCCAGCAGCCTCCACGGGACGGCGAACACTGAAGCTTTCTTT. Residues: CASSLHGTANTEAFF.

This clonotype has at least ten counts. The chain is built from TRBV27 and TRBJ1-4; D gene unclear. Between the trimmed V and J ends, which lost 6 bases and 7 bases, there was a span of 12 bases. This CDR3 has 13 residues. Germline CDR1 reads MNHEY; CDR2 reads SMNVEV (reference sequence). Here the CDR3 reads CASSPGGPEKLFF. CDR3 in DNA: TGTGCCAGCAGCCCTGGAGGACCTGAAAAACTGTTTTTT.

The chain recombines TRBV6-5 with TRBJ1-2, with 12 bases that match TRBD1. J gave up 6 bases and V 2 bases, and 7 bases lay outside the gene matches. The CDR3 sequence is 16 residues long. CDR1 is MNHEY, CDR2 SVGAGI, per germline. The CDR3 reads CASSYTLGTGGHGYTF. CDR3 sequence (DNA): TGTGCCAGCAGTTACACCCTCGGGACAGGGGGCCATGGCTACACCTTC.

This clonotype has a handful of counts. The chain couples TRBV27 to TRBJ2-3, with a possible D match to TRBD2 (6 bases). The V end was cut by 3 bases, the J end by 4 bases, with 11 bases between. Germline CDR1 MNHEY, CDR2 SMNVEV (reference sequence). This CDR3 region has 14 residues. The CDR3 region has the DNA TGTGCCAGCAGTTTCGGAGCGGGTCCAGATACGCAGTATTTT. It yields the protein CASSFGAGPDTQYF.

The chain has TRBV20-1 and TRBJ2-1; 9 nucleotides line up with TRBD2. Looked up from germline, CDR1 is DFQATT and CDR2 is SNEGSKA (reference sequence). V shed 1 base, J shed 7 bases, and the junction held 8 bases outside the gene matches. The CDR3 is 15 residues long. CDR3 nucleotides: TGCAGTGCTAGAGGATCGCGGGAGGGCCGGAATGAGCAGTTCTTC. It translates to CSARGSREGRNEQFF.

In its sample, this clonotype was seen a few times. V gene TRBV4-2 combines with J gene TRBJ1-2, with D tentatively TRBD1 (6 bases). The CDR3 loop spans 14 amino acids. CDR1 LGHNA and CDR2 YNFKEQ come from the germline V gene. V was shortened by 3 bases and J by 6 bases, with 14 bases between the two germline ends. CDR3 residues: CASSQETGRNGYTF. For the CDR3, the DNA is TGTGCCAGCAGCCAGGAGACAGGCCGGAATGGCTACACCTTC.

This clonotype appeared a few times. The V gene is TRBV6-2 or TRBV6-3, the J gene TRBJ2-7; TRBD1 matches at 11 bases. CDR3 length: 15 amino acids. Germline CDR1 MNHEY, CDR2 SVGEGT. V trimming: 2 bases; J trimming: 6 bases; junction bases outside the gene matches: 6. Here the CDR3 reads CASSYRTGGVSEQYF. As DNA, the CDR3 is TGTGCCAGCAGTTACAGGACAGGGGGCGTGAGCGAGCAGTACTTC.

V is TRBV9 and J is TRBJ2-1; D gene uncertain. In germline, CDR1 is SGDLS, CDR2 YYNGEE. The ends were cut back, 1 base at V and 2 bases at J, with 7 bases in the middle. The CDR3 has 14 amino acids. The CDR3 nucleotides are TGTGCCAGCAGCGTACAAGCCACCTACAATGAGCAGTTCTTC. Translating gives CASSVQATYNEQFF. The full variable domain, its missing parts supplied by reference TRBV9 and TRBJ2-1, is DSGVTQTPKHLITATGQRVTLRCSPRSGDLSVYWYQQSLDQGLQFLIQYYNGEERAKGNILERFSAQQFPDLHSELNLSSLELGDSALYFCASSVQATYNEQFFGPGTRLTVL.

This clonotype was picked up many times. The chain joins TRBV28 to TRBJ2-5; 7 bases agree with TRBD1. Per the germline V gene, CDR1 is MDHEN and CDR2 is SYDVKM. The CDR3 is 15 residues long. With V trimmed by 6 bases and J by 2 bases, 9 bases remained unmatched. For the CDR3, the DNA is TGTGCCAGCAGCTTTCCACAGGGGATACAAGAGACCCAGTACTTC. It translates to CASSFPQGIQETQYF.

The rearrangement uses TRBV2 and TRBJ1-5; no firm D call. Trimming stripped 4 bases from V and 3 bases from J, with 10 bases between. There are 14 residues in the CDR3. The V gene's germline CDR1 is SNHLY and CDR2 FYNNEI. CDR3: CASSGWGINQPQHF. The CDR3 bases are TGTGCCAGCAGTGGCTGGGGTATCAATCAGCCCCAGCATTTT. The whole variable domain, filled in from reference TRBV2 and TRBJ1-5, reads EPEVTQTPSHQVTQMGQEVILRCVPISNHLYFYWYRQILGQKVEFLVSFYNNEISEKSEIFDDQFSVERPDGSNFTLKIRSTKLEDSAMYFCASSGWGINQPQHFGDGTRLSIL.

The CDR3 region is CASSGTREGSNYGYTF. The CDR3 coding sequence is TGTGCCAGCAGCGGAACTCGGGAAGGGTCAAACTATGGCTACACCTTC. This chain joins TRBV9 and TRBJ1-2; no clear D. CDR3 length: 16 amino acids. CDR1 is SGDLS and CDR2 is YYNGEE in the germline V gene. V was cut by 3 bases and J by 2 bases, with 17 bases left in between.

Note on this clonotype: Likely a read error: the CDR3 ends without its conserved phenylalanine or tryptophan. CDR3 nucleotides: TGCAGCGGGAACAGGGCAAGTGAGACCCAGTACTAC. The encoded protein is CSGNRASETQYY. The chain carries TRBV29-1 and TRBJ2-1; tentative D call: TRBD1 (6 bases). The DNA end is a closer match to TRBJ2-5, so the J assignment may be wrong. CDR3 length: 12 residues. Per the germline V gene, CDR1 is SQVTM and CDR2 is ANQGSEA.

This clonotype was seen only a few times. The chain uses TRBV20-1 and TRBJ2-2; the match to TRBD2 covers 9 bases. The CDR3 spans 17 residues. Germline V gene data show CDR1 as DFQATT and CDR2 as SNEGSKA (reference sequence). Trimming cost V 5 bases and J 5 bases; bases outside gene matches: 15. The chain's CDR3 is CSALTGTSSWGTGELFF. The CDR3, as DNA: TGCAGTGCTTTGACCGGGACTAGCTCGTGGGGGACCGGGGAGCTGTTTTTT.

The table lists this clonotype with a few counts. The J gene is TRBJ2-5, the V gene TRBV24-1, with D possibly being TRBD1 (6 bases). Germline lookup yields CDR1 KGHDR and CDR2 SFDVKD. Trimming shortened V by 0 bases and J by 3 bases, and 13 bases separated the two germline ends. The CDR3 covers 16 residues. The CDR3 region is CATSDLSGTTEETQYF. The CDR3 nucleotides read TGTGCCACCAGTGATTTGTCCGGGACAACTGAAGAGACCCAGTACTTC.

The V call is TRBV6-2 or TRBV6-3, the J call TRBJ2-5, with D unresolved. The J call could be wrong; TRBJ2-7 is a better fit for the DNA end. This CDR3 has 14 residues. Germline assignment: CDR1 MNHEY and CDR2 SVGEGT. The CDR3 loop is CAGSPGRLSYEQYF. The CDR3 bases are TGTGCCGGGTCCCCGGGCAGGCTATCCTACGAGCAGTACTTC.

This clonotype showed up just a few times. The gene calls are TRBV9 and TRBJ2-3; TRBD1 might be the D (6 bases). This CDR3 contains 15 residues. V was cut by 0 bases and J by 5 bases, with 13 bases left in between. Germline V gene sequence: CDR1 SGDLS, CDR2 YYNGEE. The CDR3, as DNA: TGTGCCAGCAGCGTAGGAGGGGGATTTAAAGATACGCAGTATTTT. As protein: CASSVGGGFKDTQYF.

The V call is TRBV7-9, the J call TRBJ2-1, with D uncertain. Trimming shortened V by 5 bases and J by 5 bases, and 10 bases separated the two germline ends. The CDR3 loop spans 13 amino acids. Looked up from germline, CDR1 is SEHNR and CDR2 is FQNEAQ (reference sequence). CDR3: CASSPLFHNEQFF. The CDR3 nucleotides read TGTGCCAGCAGCCCGCTCTTTCACAATGAGCAGTTCTTC.

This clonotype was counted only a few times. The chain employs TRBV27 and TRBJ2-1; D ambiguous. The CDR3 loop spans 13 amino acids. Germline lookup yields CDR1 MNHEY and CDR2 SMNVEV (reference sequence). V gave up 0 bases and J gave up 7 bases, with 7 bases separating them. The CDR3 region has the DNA TGTGCCAGCAGTTTATCAGGGAAGAATGAGCAGTTCTTC. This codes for CASSLSGKNEQFF.